A selection of T cell receptor beta chains follows, all from one sample in a study of cytomegalovirus exposure and HLA in healthy donors. TCRdb's copy holds only in-frame clones and misses some; the assay was immunoSEQ multiplex PCR. The table shows about 200,000 clones, with around 84% occurring only once. Source material: PBMCs. These receptors were collected from a woman aged 25 to 39 in good health and CMV-seropositive. CDR3s include the opening cysteine and the closing phenylalanine or tryptophan. The order of the fields is J gene, V gene, CDR3 protein.

>TRBJ1-5|TRBV7-8
CASSRGQGGVIGNQPQHF
>TRBJ1-3|TRBV27
CASSSRSPGNTIYF
>TRBJ2-5|TRBV5-1
CASSSASGAAKETQYF
>TRBJ1-4|TRBV15
CATSREVQFEKLFF
>TRBJ2-4|TRBV2
CASKFASGSGNIQYF
>TRBJ1-2|TRBV13
CASSTTGINYGYTF
>TRBJ2-2|TRBV2
CASNPSGRGTGELFF
>TRBJ2-7|TRBV23-1
CASPPKSPPSLAASYEQYF
>TRBJ1-4|TRBV7-8
CASSLAGGAGEKLFF
>TRBJ2-5|TRBV9
CASSPRTGGGKTQYF
>TRBJ2-5|TRBV7-7
CASSTSGQETQYF
>TRBJ2-2|TRBV5-6
CASSLEQTTGELFF
>TRBJ2-7|TRBV6-6
CASSYSRDGYEQYF
>TRBJ1-4|TRBV9
CASSVATGANEKLFF
>TRBJ1-1|TRBV7-2
CASSTPSTVVATEAFF
>TRBJ2-5|TRBV20-1
CSTGTEETQYF
>TRBJ1-3|TRBV7-8
CASSLSAGNTIYF
>TRBJ1-2|TRBV9
CASSAREPGGYTF
>TRBJ2-7|TRBV15
CATSSDRVVDEQYF
>TRBJ2-1|TRBV6-5
CASSYSASGRLNEQFF
>TRBJ2-1|TRBV6-5
CVSEAGIGEQFF
>TRBJ1-5|TRBV27
CATRRTGQTYSNQPQHF
>TRBJ2-1|TRBV7-8
CASSLDKLAGGPGAYNEQFF
>TRBJ1-2|TRBV27
CASSPTGKHWGYGYTF
>TRBJ2-1|TRBV15
CATSRPDSHTYNEQFF
>TRBJ2-5|TRBV5-1
CASSLDYVETQYF
>TRBJ2-7|TRBV27
CASSLSGPYEQYF
>TRBJ1-1|TRBV18
CASSPLSRGNTEAFF
>TRBJ2-5|TRBV28
CASSLGREGTQYF
>TRBJ2-7|TRBV28
CASSSSDRDHEQYF
>TRBJ1-1|TRBV5-1
CASSSNPGTEAFF